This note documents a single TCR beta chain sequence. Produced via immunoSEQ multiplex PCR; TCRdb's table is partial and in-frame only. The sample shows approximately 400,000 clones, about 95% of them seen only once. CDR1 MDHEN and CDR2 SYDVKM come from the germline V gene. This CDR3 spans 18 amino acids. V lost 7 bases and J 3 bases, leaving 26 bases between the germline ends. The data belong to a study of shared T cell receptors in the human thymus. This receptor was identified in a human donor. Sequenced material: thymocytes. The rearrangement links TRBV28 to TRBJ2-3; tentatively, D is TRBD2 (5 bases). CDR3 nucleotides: TGTGCCAGCACCATTCCCCCCCGGATCGGGAAGGGTACAGATACGCAGTATTTT. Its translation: CASTIPPRIGKGTDTQYF. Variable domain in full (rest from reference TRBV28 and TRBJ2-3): DVKVTQSSRYLVKRTGEKVFLECVQDMDHENMFWYRQDPGLGLRLIYFSYDVKMKEKGDIPEGYSVSREKKERFSLILESASTNQTSMYLCASTIPPRIGKGTDTQYFGPGTRLTVL.